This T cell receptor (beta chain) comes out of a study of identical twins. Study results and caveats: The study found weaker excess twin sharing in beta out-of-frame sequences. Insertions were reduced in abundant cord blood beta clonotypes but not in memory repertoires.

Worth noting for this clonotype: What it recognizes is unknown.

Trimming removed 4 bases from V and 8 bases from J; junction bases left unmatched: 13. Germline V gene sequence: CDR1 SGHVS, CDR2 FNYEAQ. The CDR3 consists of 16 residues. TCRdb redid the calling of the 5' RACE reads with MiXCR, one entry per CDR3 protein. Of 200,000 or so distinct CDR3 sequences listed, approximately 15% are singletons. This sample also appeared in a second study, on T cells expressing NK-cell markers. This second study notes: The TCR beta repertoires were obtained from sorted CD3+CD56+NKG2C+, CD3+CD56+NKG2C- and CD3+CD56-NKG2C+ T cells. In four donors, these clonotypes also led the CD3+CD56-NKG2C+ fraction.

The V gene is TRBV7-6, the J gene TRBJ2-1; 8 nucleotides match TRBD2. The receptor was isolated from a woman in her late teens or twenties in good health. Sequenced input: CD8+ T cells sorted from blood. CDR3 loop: CASSSPRSGGRDEQFF. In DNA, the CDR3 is TGTGCCAGCAGCTCCCCGAGAAGCGGGGGTAGGGATGAGCAGTTCTTC.